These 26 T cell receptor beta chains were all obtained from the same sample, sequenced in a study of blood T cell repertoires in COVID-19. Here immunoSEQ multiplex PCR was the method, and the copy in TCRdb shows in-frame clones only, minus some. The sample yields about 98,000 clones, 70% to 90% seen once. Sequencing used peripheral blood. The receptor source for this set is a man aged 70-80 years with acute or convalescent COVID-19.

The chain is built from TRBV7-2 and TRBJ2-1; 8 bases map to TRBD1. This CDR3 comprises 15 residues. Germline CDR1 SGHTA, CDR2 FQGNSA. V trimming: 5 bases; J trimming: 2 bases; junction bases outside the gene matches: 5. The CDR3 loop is CASSLHRGTYNEQFF. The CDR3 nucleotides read TGTGCCAGCAGCCTTCACAGGGGGACCTACAATGAGCAGTTCTTC.

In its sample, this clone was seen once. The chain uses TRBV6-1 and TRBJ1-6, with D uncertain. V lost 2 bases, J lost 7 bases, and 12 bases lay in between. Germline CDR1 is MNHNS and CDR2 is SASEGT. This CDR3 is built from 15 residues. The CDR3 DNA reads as TGTGCCAGCAGTGAATATGCAGGTCTCAATTCACCCCTCCACTTT. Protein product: CASSEYAGLNSPLHF.

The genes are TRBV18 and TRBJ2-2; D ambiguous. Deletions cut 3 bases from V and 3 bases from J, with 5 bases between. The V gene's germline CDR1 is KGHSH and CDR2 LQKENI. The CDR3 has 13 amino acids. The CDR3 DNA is TGTGCCAGCTCACCCCGCGACACCGGGGAGCTGTTTTTT. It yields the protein CASSPRDTGELFF. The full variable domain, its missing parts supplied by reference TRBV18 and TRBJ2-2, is NAGVMQNPRHLVRRRGQEARLRCSPMKGHSHVYWYRQLPEEGLKFMVYLQKENIIDESGMPKERFSAEFPKEGPSILRIQQVVRGDSAAYFCASSPRDTGELFFGEGSRLTVL.

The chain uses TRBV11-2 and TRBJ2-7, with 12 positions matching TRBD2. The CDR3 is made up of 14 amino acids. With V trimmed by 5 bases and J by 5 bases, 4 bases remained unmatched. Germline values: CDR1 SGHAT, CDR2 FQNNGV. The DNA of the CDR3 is TGTGCCAGCAGCATCCTAGCGGGGGGGCACGAGCAGTACTTC. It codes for CASSILAGGHEQYF. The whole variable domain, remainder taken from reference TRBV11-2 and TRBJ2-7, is EAGVAQSPRYKIIEKRQSVAFWCNPISGHATLYWYQQILGQGPKLLIQFQNNGVVDDSQLPKDRFSAERLKGVDSTLKIQPAKLEDSAVYLCASSILAGGHEQYFGPGTRLTVT.

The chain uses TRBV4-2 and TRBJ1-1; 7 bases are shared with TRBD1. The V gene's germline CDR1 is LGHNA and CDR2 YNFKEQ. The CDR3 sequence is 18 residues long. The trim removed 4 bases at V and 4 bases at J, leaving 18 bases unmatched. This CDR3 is CASSLETGPETVGTEAFF. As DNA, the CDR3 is TGTGCCAGCAGCCTAGAGACAGGGCCGGAGACTGTGGGCACTGAAGCTTTCTTT.

The CDR3 DNA follows: TGTGCCAGTAGTCCAAGTGGGCAGGGGGGAACCTACGAGCAGTACGTC. Encoded protein: CASSPSGQGGTYEQYV. This sequence joins TRBV19 and TRBJ2-7, with a weak D call TRBD1 (7 bases). The CDR3 contains 16 residues. Germline V gene sequence: CDR1 LNHDA, CDR2 SQIVND (reference sequence). V lost 5 bases, J lost 2 bases, and 19 bases lay in between.

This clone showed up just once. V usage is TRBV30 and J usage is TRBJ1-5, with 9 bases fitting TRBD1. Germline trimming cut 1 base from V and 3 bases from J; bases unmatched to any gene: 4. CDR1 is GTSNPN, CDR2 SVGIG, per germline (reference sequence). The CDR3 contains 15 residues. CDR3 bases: TGTGCCTGGAGTGGAGGGGACAGGGCCAATCAGCCCCAGCATTTT. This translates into CAWSGGDRANQPQHF.

The CDR3: CASSRGGSGTNYGYTF. The DNA of the CDR3 is TGTGCCAGCAGCCGAGGCGGGTCTGGAACTAACTATGGCTACACCTTC. The chain recombines TRBV7-8 with TRBJ1-2; D gene unclear. The CDR3 extends over 16 amino acids. Germline CDR1 reads SGHVS; CDR2 reads FQNEAQ. V dropped 5 bases and J dropped 0 bases, with 16 bases sitting between them.

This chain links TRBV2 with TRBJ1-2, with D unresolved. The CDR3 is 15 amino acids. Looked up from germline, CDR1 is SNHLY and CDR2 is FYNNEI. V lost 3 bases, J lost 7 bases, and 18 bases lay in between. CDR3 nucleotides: TGTGCCAGCAGTGACATGGAGGGTGACGTTTCTGGCTACACCTTC. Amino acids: CASSDMEGDVSGYTF. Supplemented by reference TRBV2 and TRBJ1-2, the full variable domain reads EPEVTQTPSHQVTQMGQEVILRCVPISNHLYFYWYRQILGQKVEFLVSFYNNEISEKSEIFDDQFSVERPDGSNFTLKIRSTKLEDSAMYFCASSDMEGDVSGYTFGSGTRLTVV.

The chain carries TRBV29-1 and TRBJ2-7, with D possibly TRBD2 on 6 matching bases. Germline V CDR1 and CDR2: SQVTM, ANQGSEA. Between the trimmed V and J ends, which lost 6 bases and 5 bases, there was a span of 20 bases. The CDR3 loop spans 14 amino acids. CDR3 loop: CSVVRSEGIHEQYF. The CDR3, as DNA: TGCAGCGTAGTGCGATCGGAGGGTATCCACGAGCAGTACTTC.

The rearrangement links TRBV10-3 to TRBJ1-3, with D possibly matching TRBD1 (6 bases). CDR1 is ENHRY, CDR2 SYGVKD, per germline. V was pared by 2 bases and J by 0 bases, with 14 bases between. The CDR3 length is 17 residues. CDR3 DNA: TGTGCCATCAGTGAGCCAAGCAGGGGATTCTCTGGAAACACCATATATTTT. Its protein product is CAISEPSRGFSGNTIYF.

The CDR3 sequence: CASSGGALQGIGYGYTF. For the CDR3, the DNA is TGTGCCAGCAGTGGGGGTGCCTTACAGGGGATCGGCTATGGCTACACCTTC. The chain couples TRBV25-1 to TRBJ1-2; 7 positions match TRBD1. V trimming: 4 bases; J trimming: 4 bases; junction bases outside the gene matches: 15. Germline CDR1 and CDR2: MGHDK and SYGVNS. CDR3 length equals 17 residues.

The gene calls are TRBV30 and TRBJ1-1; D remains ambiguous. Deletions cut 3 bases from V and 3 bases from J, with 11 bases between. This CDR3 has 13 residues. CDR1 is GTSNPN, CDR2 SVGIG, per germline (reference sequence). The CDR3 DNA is TGTGCCTGGAGCCCGGTACTGGACACTGAAGCTTTCTTT. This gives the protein CAWSPVLDTEAFF.

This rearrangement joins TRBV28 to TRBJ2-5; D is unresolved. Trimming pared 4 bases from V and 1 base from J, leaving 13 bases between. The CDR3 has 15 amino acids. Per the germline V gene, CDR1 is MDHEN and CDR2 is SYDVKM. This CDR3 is CASSSLRDGQETQYF. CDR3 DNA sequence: TGTGCCAGCAGTTCCCTACGAGATGGCCAAGAGACCCAGTACTTC.

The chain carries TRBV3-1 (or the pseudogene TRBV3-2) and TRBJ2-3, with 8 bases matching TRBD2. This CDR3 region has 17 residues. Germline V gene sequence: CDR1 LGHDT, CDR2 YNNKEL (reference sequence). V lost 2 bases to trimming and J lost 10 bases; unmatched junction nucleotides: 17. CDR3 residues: CASSQSFSRGAPSAQYF. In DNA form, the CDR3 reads TGTGCCAGCAGCCAAAGTTTTTCGCGGGGGGCACCTTCGGCGCAGTATTTT.

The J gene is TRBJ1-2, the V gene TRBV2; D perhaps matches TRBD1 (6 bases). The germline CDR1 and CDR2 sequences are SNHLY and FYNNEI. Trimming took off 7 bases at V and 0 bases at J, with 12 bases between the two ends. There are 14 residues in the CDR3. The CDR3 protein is CASKGELANYGYTF. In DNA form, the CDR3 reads TGTGCCAGCAAGGGGGAATTAGCTAACTATGGCTACACCTTC.

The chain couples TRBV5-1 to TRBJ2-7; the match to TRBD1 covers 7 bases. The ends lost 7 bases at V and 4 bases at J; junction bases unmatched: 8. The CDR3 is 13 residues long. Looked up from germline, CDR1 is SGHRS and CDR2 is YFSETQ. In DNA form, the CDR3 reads TGCGCCAGCCGCCGGGACAGCCAGTACGAGCAGTACTTC. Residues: CASRRDSQYEQYF.

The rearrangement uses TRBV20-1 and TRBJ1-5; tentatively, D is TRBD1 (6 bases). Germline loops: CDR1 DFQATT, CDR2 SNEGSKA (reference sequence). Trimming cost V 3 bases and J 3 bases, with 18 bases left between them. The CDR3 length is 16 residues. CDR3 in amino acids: CSASGAGASANQPQHF. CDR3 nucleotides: TGCAGTGCTAGTGGGGCAGGGGCGAGTGCCAATCAGCCCCAGCATTTT.

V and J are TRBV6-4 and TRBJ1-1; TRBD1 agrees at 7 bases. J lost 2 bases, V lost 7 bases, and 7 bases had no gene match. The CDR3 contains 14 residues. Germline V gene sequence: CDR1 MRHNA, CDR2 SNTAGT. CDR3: CASIPQGPNTEAFF. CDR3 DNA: TGTGCCAGCATCCCACAGGGGCCTAACACTGAAGCTTTCTTT.

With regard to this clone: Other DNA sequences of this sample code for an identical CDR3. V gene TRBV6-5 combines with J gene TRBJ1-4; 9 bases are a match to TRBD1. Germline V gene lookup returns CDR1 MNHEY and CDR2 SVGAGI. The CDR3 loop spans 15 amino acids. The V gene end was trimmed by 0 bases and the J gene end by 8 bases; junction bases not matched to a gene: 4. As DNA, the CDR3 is TGTGCCAGCAGTTACTCCACAGGGGGCGGCGAAAAACTGTTTTTT. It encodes CASSYSTGGGEKLFF.

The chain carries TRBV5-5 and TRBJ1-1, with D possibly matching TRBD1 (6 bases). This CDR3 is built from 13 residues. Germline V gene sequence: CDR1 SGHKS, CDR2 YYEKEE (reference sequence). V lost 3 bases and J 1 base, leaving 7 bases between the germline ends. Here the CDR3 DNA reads TGTGCCAGCAGCTCGACAGGGAACACTGAAGCTTTCTTT. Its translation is CASSSTGNTEAFF.

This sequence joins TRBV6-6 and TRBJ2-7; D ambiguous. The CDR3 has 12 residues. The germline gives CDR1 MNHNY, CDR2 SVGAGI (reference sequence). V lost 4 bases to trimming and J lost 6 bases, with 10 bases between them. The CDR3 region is CASSFDGGEQYV. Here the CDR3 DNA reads TGTGCCAGCAGTTTTGACGGCGGCGAGCAGTACGTC.

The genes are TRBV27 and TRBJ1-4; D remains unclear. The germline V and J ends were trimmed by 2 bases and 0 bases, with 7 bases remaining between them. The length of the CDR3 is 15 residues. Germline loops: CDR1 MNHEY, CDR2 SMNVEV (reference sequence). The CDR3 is CASSLLGATNEKLFF. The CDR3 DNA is TGTGCCAGCAGTTTACTAGGTGCAACTAATGAAAAACTGTTTTTT.

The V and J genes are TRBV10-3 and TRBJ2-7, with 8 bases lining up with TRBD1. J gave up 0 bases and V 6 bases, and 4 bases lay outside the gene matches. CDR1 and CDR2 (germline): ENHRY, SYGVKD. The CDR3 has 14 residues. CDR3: CAIRRTGSSYEQYF. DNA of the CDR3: TGTGCCATCAGGCGGACAGGGTCCTCCTACGAGCAGTACTTC.

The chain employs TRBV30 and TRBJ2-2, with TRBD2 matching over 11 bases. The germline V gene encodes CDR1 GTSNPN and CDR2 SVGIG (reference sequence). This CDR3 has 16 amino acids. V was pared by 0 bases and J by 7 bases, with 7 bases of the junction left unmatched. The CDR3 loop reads CAWSVQLAGAGGELFF. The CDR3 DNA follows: TGTGCCTGGAGTGTACAACTAGCGGGGGCAGGCGGGGAGCTGTTTTTT. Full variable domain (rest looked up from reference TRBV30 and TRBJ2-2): SQTIHQWPATLVQPVGSPLSLECTVEGTSNPNLYWYRQAAGRGLQLLFYSVGIGQISSEVPQNLSASRPQDRQFILSSKKLLLSDSGFYLCAWSVQLAGAGGELFFGEGSRLTVL.

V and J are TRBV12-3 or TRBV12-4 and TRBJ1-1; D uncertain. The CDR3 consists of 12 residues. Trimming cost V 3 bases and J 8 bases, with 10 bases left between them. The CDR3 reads CASSFAPWEAFF. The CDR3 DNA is TGTGCCAGCAGTTTTGCGCCCTGGGAAGCTTTCTTT.